One sample yielded the 5 T cell receptor beta chains listed below, sequenced in a study of CD8+ T cells in alopecia areata. In each case, RNA was isolated and then reverse transcribed into cDNA as the sequencing template. The protocol was immunoSEQ multiplex PCR, while the TCRdb copy is restricted to in-frame clones and leaves out a portion. This repertoire shows some 130,000 clones, more than 40% found once; its top ten account for approximately 18%. The material was CD8+ T cells sorted from blood, obtained at week 0. All receptors come from a human donor with alopecia areata.

This clone was counted a few times. The rearrangement uses TRBV6-5 and TRBJ1-2; possible D gene TRBD1, 6 bases. The CDR3 runs 12 residues. Trimming took off 10 bases at V and 2 bases at J, with 11 bases between the two ends. The germline CDR1 and CDR2 sequences are MNHEY and SVGAGI. DNA for the CDR3: TGTGCCATCCGGACAGAAAACTATGGCTACACCTTC. Translating gives CAIRTENYGYTF.

The chain is built from TRBV4-1 and TRBJ2-3; D gene unclear. Trimming cost V 3 bases and J 0 bases, with 13 bases left between them. CDR1 is MGHRA, CDR2 YSYEKL, per germline. This CDR3 region has 16 residues. In DNA, the CDR3 is TGCGCCAGCAGCCAGACCGCCCTGACTAGCACAGATACGCAGTATTTT. Residues: CASSQTALTSTDTQYF.

The rearrangement links TRBV7-6 to TRBJ2-1, with a tentative D call TRBD2 (6 bases). The germline V gene has CDR1 SGHVS and CDR2 FNYEAQ. V was shortened by 1 base and J by 4 bases, with 14 bases between the two germline ends. The CDR3 contains 16 residues. CDR3 sequence: CASSLDGTSPYNEQFF. Here the CDR3 DNA reads TGTGCCAGCAGCTTAGATGGTACTAGCCCTTACAATGAGCAGTTCTTC.

The chain links TRBV5-4 to TRBJ2-5; D possibly corresponds to TRBD2 (7 bases). CDR3 size: 14 residues. Looked up from germline, CDR1 is SGHNT and CDR2 is YYREEE (reference sequence). The germline V and J ends were trimmed by 4 bases and 4 bases, with 14 bases remaining between them. CDR3 sequence (DNA): TGTGCCAGCAGCCCCCCAGGGGAGGGAGAGACCCAGTACTTC. Amino acid sequence: CASSPPGEGETQYF.

The chain joins TRBV29-1 to TRBJ2-1; 9 bases match TRBD2. The germline V gene encodes CDR1 SQVTM and CDR2 ANQGSEA. The CDR3 length is 14 residues. Trimming took 5 bases from V and 4 from J; bases not matched to a gene: 6. This CDR3 reads CSVTGTSIYNEQFF. CDR3 in DNA: TGCAGCGTTACCGGGACTAGCATATACAATGAGCAGTTCTTC.